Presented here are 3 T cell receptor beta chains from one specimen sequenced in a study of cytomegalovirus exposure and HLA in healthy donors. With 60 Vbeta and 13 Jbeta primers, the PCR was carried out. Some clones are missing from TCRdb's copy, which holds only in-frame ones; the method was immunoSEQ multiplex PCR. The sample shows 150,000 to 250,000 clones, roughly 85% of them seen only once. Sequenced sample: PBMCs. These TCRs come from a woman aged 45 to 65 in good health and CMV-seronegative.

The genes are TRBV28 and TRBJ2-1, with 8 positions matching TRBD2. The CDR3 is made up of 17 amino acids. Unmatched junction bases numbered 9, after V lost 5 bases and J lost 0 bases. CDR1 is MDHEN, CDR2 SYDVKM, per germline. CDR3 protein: CASSPRPRGGSYNEQFF. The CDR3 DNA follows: TGTGCCAGCAGTCCACGTCCCCGGGGGGGCTCCTACAATGAGCAGTTCTTC.

The CDR3 DNA reads as TGTGCCAGCAGCTTGCATCTCAGAGGCTCCTACAATGAGCAGTTCTTC. This encodes CASSLHLRGSYNEQFF. J is TRBJ2-1 and V is TRBV5-6; D is unclear. V was clipped by 1 base and J by 0 bases, with 11 bases between them. The CDR3 extends over 16 amino acids. Germline CDR1 reads SGHDT; CDR2 reads YYEEEE.

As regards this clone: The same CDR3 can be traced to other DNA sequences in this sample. DNA for the CDR3: TGCGCCAGCAGCGCGGGACAGACAGCTGGAAACACCATATATTTT. Amino acids: CASSAGQTAGNTIYF. The rearrangement links TRBV5-1 to TRBJ1-3, with 7 positions matching TRBD1. The CDR3 has 15 amino acids. Losses at the gene ends were 4 bases for V and 2 bases for J; bases not matched to a gene: 6. Germline V gene data show CDR1 as SGHRS and CDR2 as YFSETQ. Looking up the rest from reference TRBV5-1 and TRBJ1-3 gives the full variable domain: KAGVTQTPRYLIKTRGQQVTLSCSPISGHRSVSWYQQTPGQGLQFLFEYFSETQRNKGNFPGRFSGRQFSNSRSEMNVSTLELGDSALYLCASSAGQTAGNTIYFGEGSWLTVV.